The sample holds many counts of the clone carrying this TCR beta chain. The antigen remains undetermined. Germline trimming cut 7 bases from V and 1 base from J; bases unmatched to any gene: 5. Germline CDR1 is ENHRY and CDR2 is SYGVKD. The CDR3 length is 14 residues. Those patients with uncontrolled infection, other autoimmune disease, pregnancy or lactation were excluded. At first hyperthyroidism diagnosis, before any ophthalmopathy symptoms, the blood sample was collected. The data stem from a study of T cells in Graves' hyperthyroidism and ophthalmopathy. Whole-study results and caveats: Patients with ophthalmopathy were separated from those with stable hyperthyroidism by a 13 V-J model. Most clonotypes that expanded in the thyroid above 0.001 also showed up in blood.

Amplification of TCR beta CDR3 regions used RNA as the template. First-round RT-PCR targeting the TCR CDR3 was performed with the HTBI primer set. TCRdb independently ran MiXCR on the multiplex PCR reads; one entry per CDR3 protein. This table has approximately 600,000 distinct CDR3 sequences, approximately 14% appearing once. The sequencing input was blood. The sequence was collected from a woman younger than 45 with Graves' hyperthyroidism that later progressed to Graves' ophthalmopathy. The V call is TRBV10-3, the J call TRBJ1-2; 8 nucleotides match TRBD1. This CDR3 is CAITQDRGNYGYTF. DNA for the CDR3: TGTGCCATCACCCAAGACAGGGGTAACTATGGCTACACCTTC.